The 8 T cell receptor beta chains below come from one sample, sequenced in a study of metastatic and nonmetastatic thyroid tumors. TCRdb recomputed clones from the PCR reads via MiXCR. This table holds some 40,000 clones, roughly 14% found once. Every patient was untreated before thyroid surgery. Sequencing was performed on blood. These receptors originate from a female donor with papillary thyroid cancer or a benign thyroid nodule (not recorded which). Some clones in this sample may be carry-over from other donors' samples.

This clone was counted many times. The V call is TRBV4-1, the J call TRBJ2-3; D remains unclear. CDR3 length: 12 residues. Trimming removed 4 bases from V and 2 bases from J, with 4 bases in between. The germline V gene encodes CDR1 MGHRA and CDR2 YSYEKL. CDR3 sequence: CASSPPTDTQYF. The DNA for the CDR3 is TGCGCCAGCAGCCCGCCCACAGATACGCAGTATTTT.

This clone was detected many times. The genes are TRBV2 and TRBJ1-5; maybe TRBD1 (5 bases). This CDR3 has 13 amino acids. Trimming removed 3 bases from V and 7 bases from J, with 10 bases in between. Germline V gives CDR1 SNHLY, CDR2 FYNNEI. In DNA, the CDR3 is TGTGCCAGCAGTGAGGGGGTAGTCCAGCCCCAGCATTTT. This sequence encodes CASSEGVVQPQHF.

This clone has a count of ten or more. This chain connects TRBV30 to TRBJ2-6; 7 nucleotides line up with TRBD1. The CDR3 loop spans 16 amino acids. Germline V CDR1 and CDR2: GTSNPN, SVGIG (reference sequence). The J segment lost 2 bases and the V segment lost 2 bases, leaving 6 bases of the junction unmatched. The CDR3 here is CAWSPRQGAGANVLTF. In DNA, the CDR3 is TGTGCCTGGAGTCCCCGGCAGGGGGCTGGGGCCAACGTCCTGACTTTC.

This clone was seen at least ten times. The V and J genes are TRBV28 and TRBJ2-5, with TRBD1 matching 7 bases. Germline V CDR1 and CDR2: MDHEN, SYDVKM. The CDR3 sequence is 15 residues long. V dropped 5 bases and J dropped 2; count of bases not matched to a gene: 8. CDR3 in DNA: TGTGCCAGCAGTGAAACAGGGGTGCCTCAAGAGACCCAGTACTTC. Residues: CASSETGVPQETQYF.

This clone was detected many times. V and J are TRBV5-1 and TRBJ2-5, with 10 bases aligning to TRBD2. In germline, CDR1 is SGHRS, CDR2 YFSETQ. The V segment lost 3 bases and the J segment 5 bases; nucleotides outside the gene matches: 4. The CDR3 runs 14 residues. CDR3 region: CASSSGTSAETQYF. DNA of the CDR3: TGCGCCAGCAGCTCCGGGACTAGCGCTGAGACCCAGTACTTC.

The table lists this clone with many counts. The chain is built from TRBV24-1 and TRBJ2-7, with D possibly TRBD2 on 5 matching bases. The CDR3 runs 11 residues. Germline V gene data show CDR1 as KGHDR and CDR2 as SFDVKD. V shed 4 bases and J shed 8 bases, with 8 bases lying between them. The CDR3 reads CATSEGVQQYF. The CDR3 nucleotides are TGTGCCACCAGTGAGGGAGTACAGCAGTACTTC.

This clone was seen ten or more times. The chain links TRBV7-2 to TRBJ1-5; D is unresolved. The CDR3 contains 13 residues. V was cut by 2 bases and J by 7 bases, with 9 bases left in between. Germline V gene sequence: CDR1 SGHTA, CDR2 FQGNSA. The CDR3 DNA is TGTGCCAGCAGCTTAACGGAGGGACAGCCCCAGCATTTT. This encodes CASSLTEGQPQHF.

There are many counts of this clone. V gene TRBV3-1 combines with J gene TRBJ2-3; perhaps TRBD2 as D (5 bases). V was shortened by 4 bases and J by 5 bases, with 13 bases between the two germline ends. In germline, CDR1 is LGHDT, CDR2 YNNKEL (reference sequence). The CDR3 is 14 residues long. CDR3 sequence: CASSRNGMGDTQYF. CDR3 DNA sequence: TGTGCCAGCAGCCGGAACGGGATGGGAGATACGCAGTATTTT.